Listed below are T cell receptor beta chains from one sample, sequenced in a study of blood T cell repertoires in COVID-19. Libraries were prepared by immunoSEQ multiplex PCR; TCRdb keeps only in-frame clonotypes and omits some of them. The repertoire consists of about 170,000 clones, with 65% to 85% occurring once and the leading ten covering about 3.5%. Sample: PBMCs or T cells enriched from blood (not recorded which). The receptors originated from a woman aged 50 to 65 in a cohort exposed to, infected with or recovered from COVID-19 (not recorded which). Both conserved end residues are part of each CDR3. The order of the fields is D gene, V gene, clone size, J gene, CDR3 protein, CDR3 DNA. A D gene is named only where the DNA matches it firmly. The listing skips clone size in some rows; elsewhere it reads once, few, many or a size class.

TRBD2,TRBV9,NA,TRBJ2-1,CASSPRSSGRSYNEQFF,TGTGCCAGCAGCCCGCGATCTAGCGGGAGATCGTACAATGAGCAGTTCTTC
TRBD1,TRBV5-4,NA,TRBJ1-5,CASSLWTGGPTQPQHF,TGTGCCAGCAGCTTGTGGACAGGGGGTCCTACTCAGCCCCAGCATTTT
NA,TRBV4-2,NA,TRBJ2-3,CASSQGWGQSTDTQYF,TGTGCCAGCAGCCAAGGGTGGGGCCAGAGCACAGATACGCAGTATTTT
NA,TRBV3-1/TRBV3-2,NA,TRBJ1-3,CASSPDLGGGRNTIYF,TGTGCCAGCAGCCCGGACCTCGGGGGAGGTAGAAACACCATATATTTT
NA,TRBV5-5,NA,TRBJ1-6,CASSLDRVVGGSPLHF,TGTGCCAGCAGCTTGGACAGGGTGGTTGGCGGTTCACCCCTCCACTTT
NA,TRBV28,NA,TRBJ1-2,CASSTRTAYGYTF,TGTGCCAGCAGCACCCGGACAGCCTATGGCTACACCTTC
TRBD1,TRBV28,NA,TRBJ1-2,CAIPTQTGTPFYGYTF,TGTGCCATCCCCACTCAGACAGGGACTCCCTTCTATGGCTACACCTTC
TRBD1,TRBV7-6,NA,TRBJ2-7,CASSLGGQASYEQYF,TGTGCCAGCAGCTTAGGCGGACAGGCCTCCTACGAGCAGTACTTC
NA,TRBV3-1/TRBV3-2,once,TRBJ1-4,CASSQESQGLNEKLFF,TGTGCCAGCAGCCAAGAAAGTCAGGGACTTAATGAAAAACTGTTTTTT
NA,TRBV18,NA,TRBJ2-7,CASSPTEGYEQYF,TGTGCCAGCTCACCAACCGAGGGCTACGAGCAGTACTTC
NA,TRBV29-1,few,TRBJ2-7,CSVRGSGHEQYF,TGCAGCGTCAGGGGTAGTGGCCACGAGCAGTACTTC
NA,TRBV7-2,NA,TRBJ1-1,CASSFTVNTEAFF,TGTGCCAGCAGCTTCACGGTGAACACTGAAGCTTTCTTT
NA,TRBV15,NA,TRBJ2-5,CATSNQGVQETQYF,TGTGCCACCAGTAACCAAGGGGTCCAAGAGACCCAGTACTTC
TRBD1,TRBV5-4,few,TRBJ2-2,CASSLGGTGYTGELFF,TGTGCCAGCAGCTTGGGCGGGACAGGGTACACCGGGGAGCTGTTTTTT